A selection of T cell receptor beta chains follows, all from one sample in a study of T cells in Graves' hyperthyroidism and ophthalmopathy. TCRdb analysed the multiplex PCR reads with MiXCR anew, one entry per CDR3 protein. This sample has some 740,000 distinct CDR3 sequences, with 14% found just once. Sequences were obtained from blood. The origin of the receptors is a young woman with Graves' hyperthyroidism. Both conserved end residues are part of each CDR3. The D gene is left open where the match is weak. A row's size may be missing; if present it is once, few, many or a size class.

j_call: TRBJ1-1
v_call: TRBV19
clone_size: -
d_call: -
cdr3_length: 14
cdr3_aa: CASRIWTEPSEAFF
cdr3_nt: TGTGCCAGCAGAATATGGACAGAACCTTCTGAAGCTTTCTTT

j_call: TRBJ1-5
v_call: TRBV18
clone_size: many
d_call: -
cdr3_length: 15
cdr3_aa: CASSRSGTPDQPQHF
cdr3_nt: TGTGCCAGCTCACGCTCCGGGACACCTGATCAGCCCCAGCATTTT

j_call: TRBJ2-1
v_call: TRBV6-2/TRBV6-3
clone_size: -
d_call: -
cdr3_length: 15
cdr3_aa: CASSYSRGAVNEQFF
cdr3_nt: TGTGCCAGCAGTTACTCGAGAGGGGCGGTTAATGAGCAGTTCTTC

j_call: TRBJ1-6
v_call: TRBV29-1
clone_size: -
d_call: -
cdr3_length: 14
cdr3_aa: CSVRIASYNSPLHF
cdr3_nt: TGCAGCGTTCGCATTGCCTCCTATAATTCACCCCTCCACTTT

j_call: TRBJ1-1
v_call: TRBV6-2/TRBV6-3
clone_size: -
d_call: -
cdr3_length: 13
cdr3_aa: CASTKGRNTEAFF
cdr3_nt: TGTGCCAGCACCAAAGGAAGGAACACTGAAGCTTTCTTT

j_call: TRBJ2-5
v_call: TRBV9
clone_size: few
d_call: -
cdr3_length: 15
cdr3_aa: CASSVSGGGRETQYF
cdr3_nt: TGTGCCAGCAGCGTGTCGGGGGGCGGGAGAGAGACCCAGTACTTC

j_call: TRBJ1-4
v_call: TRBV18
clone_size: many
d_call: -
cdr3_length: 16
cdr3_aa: CASSMTDTSTNEKLFF
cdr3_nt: TGTGCCAGCTCAATGACGGACACCTCAACTAATGAAAAACTGTTTTTT

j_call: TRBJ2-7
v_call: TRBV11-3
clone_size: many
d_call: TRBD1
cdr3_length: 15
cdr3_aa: CASSTYRDRDYEQYF
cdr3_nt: TGTGCCAGCAGCACGTACCGGGACAGGGACTACGAGCAGTACTTC

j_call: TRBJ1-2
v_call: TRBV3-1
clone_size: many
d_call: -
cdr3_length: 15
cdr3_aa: CASSQDYGRTVGYTF
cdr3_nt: TGTGCCAGCAGCCAAGATTACGGTCGGACTGTTGGCTACACCTTC

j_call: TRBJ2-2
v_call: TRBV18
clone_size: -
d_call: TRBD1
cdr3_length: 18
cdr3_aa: CASSPTPRGPTNTGELFF
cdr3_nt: TGTGCCAGCTCACCAACACCCAGGGGGCCGACGAACACCGGGGAGCTGTTTTTT

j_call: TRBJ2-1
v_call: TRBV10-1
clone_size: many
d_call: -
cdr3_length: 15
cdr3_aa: CASSDYGGGYNEQFF
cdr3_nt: TGCGCCAGCAGTGATTACGGTGGGGGCTACAATGAGCAGTTCTTC

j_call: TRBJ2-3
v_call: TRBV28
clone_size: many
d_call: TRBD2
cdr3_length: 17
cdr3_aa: CASSFGISGSSTDTQYF
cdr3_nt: TGTGCCAGCAGTTTTGGAATTAGCGGGAGCAGCACAGATACGCAGTATTTT

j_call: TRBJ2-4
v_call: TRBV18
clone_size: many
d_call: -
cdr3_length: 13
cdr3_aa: CASSPYSENIQYF
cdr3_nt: TGTGCCAGCTCACCTTACTCCGAAAACATTCAGTACTTC

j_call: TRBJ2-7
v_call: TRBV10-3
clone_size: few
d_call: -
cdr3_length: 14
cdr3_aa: CAISGAASSYEQYF
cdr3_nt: TGTGCCATCAGTGGAGCGGCTAGCTCCTACGAGCAGTACTTC

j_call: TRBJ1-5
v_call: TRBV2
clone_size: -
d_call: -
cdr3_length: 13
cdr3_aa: CASSENRAQPQHF
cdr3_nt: TGTGCCAGCAGTGAAAACAGGGCTCAGCCCCAGCATTTT

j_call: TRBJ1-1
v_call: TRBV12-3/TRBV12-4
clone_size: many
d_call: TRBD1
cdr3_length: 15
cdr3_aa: CASSLGAGGYAEAFF
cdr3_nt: TGTGCCAGCAGCCTAGGGGCAGGGGGGTACGCTGAAGCTTTCTTT

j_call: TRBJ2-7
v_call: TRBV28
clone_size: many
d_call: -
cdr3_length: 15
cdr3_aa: CASSYLSGSSYEQYF
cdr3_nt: TGTGCCAGCAGTTATCTGAGCGGGTCGTCCTACGAGCAGTACTTC

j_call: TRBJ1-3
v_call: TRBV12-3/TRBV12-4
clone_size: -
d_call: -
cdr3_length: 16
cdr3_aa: CASSLGTTTRGNTIYF
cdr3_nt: TGTGCCAGCAGTTTGGGAACGACGACAAGAGGAAACACCATATATTTT

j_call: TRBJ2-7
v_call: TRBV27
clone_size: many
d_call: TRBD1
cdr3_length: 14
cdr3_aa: CASNRDRGSYEQYF
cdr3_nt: TGTGCCAGCAACCGGGACAGGGGCTCCTACGAGCAGTACTTC

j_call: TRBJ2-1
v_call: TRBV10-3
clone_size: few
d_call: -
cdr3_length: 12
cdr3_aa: CAISENYNEQFF
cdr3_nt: TGTGCCATCAGTGAAAATTACAATGAGCAGTTCTTC

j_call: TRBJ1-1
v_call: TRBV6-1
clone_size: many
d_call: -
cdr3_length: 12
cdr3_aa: CASSPAGPEAFF
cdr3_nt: TGTGCCAGCAGTCCGGCCGGGCCTGAAGCTTTCTTT

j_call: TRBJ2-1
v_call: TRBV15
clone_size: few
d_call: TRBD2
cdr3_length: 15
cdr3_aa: CATSRDRREGHEQFF
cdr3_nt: TGTGCCACCAGCAGAGATAGGCGGGAGGGCCATGAGCAGTTCTTC